Presented here are 21 T cell receptor beta chains from one specimen sequenced in a study of blood T cell repertoires in COVID-19. The repertoire was sequenced with immunoSEQ multiplex PCR; TCRdb's copy has only in-frame clones and lacks some. The sample includes 200,000 to 250,000 clones, roughly 80% of them seen just once. What was sequenced was peripheral blood. These receptors all come from a young woman with acute or convalescent COVID-19.

The rearrangement links TRBV28 to TRBJ2-7, with 8 bases fitting TRBD2. Germline trimming cut 2 bases from V and 2 bases from J; bases unmatched to any gene: 8. CDR3 length: 16 amino acids. Germline V gives CDR1 MDHEN, CDR2 SYDVKM. The CDR3 here is CASSLDAQAGAYEQYF. The DNA for the CDR3 is TGTGCCAGCAGTTTAGACGCCCAAGCGGGGGCCTACGAGCAGTACTTC.

The gene calls are TRBV18 and TRBJ2-1; 8 bases fit TRBD2. Germline lookup yields CDR1 KGHSH and CDR2 LQKENI. There are 14 residues in the CDR3. V dropped 6 bases and J dropped 5; count of bases not matched to a gene: 6. CDR3 bases: TGTGCCAGCTCCAGGACTAGCACAGACAATGAGCAGTTCTTC. It encodes CASSRTSTDNEQFF.

This chain's CDR3 is CATGRTSHNSGTQYF. The CDR3 nucleotides read TGTGCCACCGGGCGGACTAGTCATAACTCGGGGACCCAGTACTTC. The rearrangement links TRBV6-5 to TRBJ2-5; 7 positions match TRBD2. Germline V gene data show CDR1 as MNHEY and CDR2 as SVGAGI. The CDR3 is made up of 15 amino acids. The ends lost 10 bases at V and 7 bases at J; junction bases unmatched: 18.

The V and J genes are TRBV7-2 and TRBJ2-1, with TRBD2 identical over 8 bases. The CDR3 sequence is 17 residues long. The germline gives CDR1 SGHTA, CDR2 FQGNSA. Unmatched junction bases numbered 6, after V lost 1 base and J lost 1 base. CDR3 loop: CASSLVSGSSSYNEQFF. The CDR3 nucleotides are TGTGCCAGCAGCTTAGTGAGCGGGAGTTCATCCTACAATGAGCAGTTCTTC.

The chain joins TRBV25-1 to TRBJ2-1, with 12 bases that match TRBD2. The CDR3 has 13 amino acids. Germline lookup yields CDR1 MGHDK and CDR2 SYGVNS. The ends lost 5 bases at V and 9 bases at J; junction bases unmatched: 2. CDR3 amino acids: CASSLAGGGEQFF. The CDR3 nucleotides read TGTGCCAGCAGTCTAGCGGGAGGGGGTGAGCAGTTCTTC.

DNA of the CDR3: TGTGCCAGCGAGACAGGGGGGGACACTGAAGCTTTCTTT. This encodes CASETGGDTEAFF. The chain couples TRBV25-1 to TRBJ1-1; 9 bases fit TRBD1. After removal of 8 bases from V and 3 bases from J, the junction contained 4 bases not matched to a gene. Germline values: CDR1 MGHDK, CDR2 SYGVNS. The CDR3 contains 13 residues. Supplemented by reference TRBV25-1 and TRBJ1-1, the full variable domain reads EADIYQTPRYLVIGTGKKITLECSQTMGHDKMYWYQQDPGMELHLIHYSYGVNSTEKGDLSSESTVSRIRTEHFPLTLESARPSHTSQYLCASETGGDTEAFFGQGTRLTVV.

Note on this clone: One end of the junction is discordant with germline, which a read error may explain. The chain uses TRBV7-7 and TRBJ2-1; 10 nucleotides match TRBD2. CDR1 is SSHAT, CDR2 FNYEAQ, per germline (reference sequence). The CDR3 sequence is 16 residues long. The CDR3 region is CASSLGSSGSGDEQFF. CDR3 nucleotides: TGTGCTAGCAGCTTAGGTTCTAGCGGGAGCGGGGATGAGCAGTTCTTC.

This chain uses TRBV27 with TRBJ1-2; TRBD1 matches 7 bases. Trimming at V came to 1 base and at J to 3 bases, leaving 5 bases not matched to a gene. CDR1 is MNHEY, CDR2 SMNVEV, per germline (reference sequence). There are 15 residues in the CDR3. The CDR3 here is CASSLFLGTDYGYTF. The CDR3 coding sequence is TGTGCCAGCAGTTTATTCCTAGGGACAGACTATGGCTACACCTTC.

V usage is TRBV27 and J usage is TRBJ1-4, with TRBD1 identical over 12 bases. Germline V gives CDR1 MNHEY, CDR2 SMNVEV (reference sequence). The V and J ends lost 7 bases and 10 bases, in that order; junction bases with no gene match: 7. The CDR3 runs 14 residues. The CDR3 is CASTHGTGGGKLFF. The CDR3 DNA reads as TGTGCCAGCACGCACGGGACAGGGGGCGGAAAACTGTTTTTT.

The chain employs TRBV7-9 and TRBJ2-3; maybe TRBD2 (6 bases). The CDR3 totals 15 residues. Per the germline V gene, CDR1 is SEHNR and CDR2 is FQNEAQ (reference sequence). V gave up 3 bases and J gave up 4 bases, with 14 bases separating them. CDR3 loop: CASSFRGGNPDTQYF. The DNA of the CDR3 is TGTGCCAGCAGCTTCCGTGGGGGGAACCCAGATACGCAGTATTTT.

The chain employs TRBV27 and TRBJ2-1; 9 bases align to TRBD2. Germline CDR1 MNHEY, CDR2 SMNVEV (reference sequence). The ends lost 5 bases at V and 13 bases at J; junction bases unmatched: 24. The CDR3 has 18 residues. CDR3: CASSPLLGRLAGTNPQFF. DNA of the CDR3: TGTGCCAGCAGTCCTCTGTTGGGACGGCTAGCGGGAACCAACCCACAGTTCTTC.

The chain combines TRBV1 with TRBJ1-1; no check of the table's D call, TRBD1, against the DNA was made. TRBV1 is assigned pseudogene status. CDR3 length: 16 amino acids. CDR3 DNA sequence: TGCACCAGCAGCCAAGATAATTTAGTGGCAGGCGATGAAGCTTTCTTT. It codes for CTSSQDNLVAGDEAFF.

V and J are TRBV11-2 and TRBJ2-1; perhaps TRBD2 as D (5 bases). V was shortened by 0 bases and J by 2 bases, with 14 bases between the two germline ends. The CDR3 extends over 17 amino acids. The germline V gene has CDR1 SGHAT and CDR2 FQNNGV. For the CDR3, the DNA is TGTGCCAGCAGCTTAGATCTTGTGGGAGCCCCCTACAATGAGCAGTTCTTC. Translated, it gives CASSLDLVGAPYNEQFF. The full variable domain, with the rest looked up from reference TRBV11-2 and TRBJ2-1, is EAGVAQSPRYKIIEKRQSVAFWCNPISGHATLYWYQQILGQGPKLLIQFQNNGVVDDSQLPKDRFSAERLKGVDSTLKIQPAKLEDSAVYLCASSLDLVGAPYNEQFFGPGTRLTVL.

In DNA, the CDR3 is TGTGCCAGCAGCACCCCGAAGAGGACTGAAGCTTTCTTT. This codes for CASSTPKRTEAFF. The J gene is TRBJ1-1, the V gene TRBV11-2, with no clear D. The germline gives CDR1 SGHAT, CDR2 FQNNGV. The CDR3 totals 13 residues. V was shortened by 5 bases and J by 5 bases, with 12 bases between the two germline ends.

The V gene is TRBV2, the J gene TRBJ2-3, with TRBD2 matching 11 bases. The CDR3 sequence is 17 residues long. The germline gives CDR1 SNHLY, CDR2 FYNNEI. Losses at the gene ends were 8 bases for V and 2 bases for J; bases not matched to a gene: 12. The CDR3 DNA reads TGTGCCAGCGCACCTGGTAGCGGGAGGGCCTACACAGATACGCAGTATTTT. This translates into CASAPGSGRAYTDTQYF.

The chain recombines TRBV18 with TRBJ2-7; 8 bases match TRBD2. CDR3 length: 18 amino acids. Germline CDR1 and CDR2: KGHSH and LQKENI. Trimming took 0 bases from V and 0 from J; bases not matched to a gene: 10. CDR3 amino acids: CASSPPGVAGGFSYEQYF. The CDR3 DNA reads as TGTGCCAGCTCACCACCGGGGGTGGCGGGAGGATTCTCCTACGAGCAGTACTTC.

J is TRBJ1-1 and V is TRBV7-8; tentative D call: TRBD1 (5 bases). V shed 4 bases and J shed 1 base, with 19 bases lying between them. Germline V gene sequence: CDR1 SGHVS, CDR2 FQNEAQ. This CDR3 has 17 residues. The CDR3 loop reads CASSSRDSRDANTEAFF. In DNA, the CDR3 is TGTGCCAGCAGCTCTCGGGACTCCAGGGACGCGAACACTGAAGCTTTCTTT.

With regard to this clone: The sample carries other DNA sequences with the same CDR3. The chain employs TRBV14 and TRBJ2-1; 8 bases agree with TRBD2. Trimming removed 4 bases from V and 7 bases from J; junction bases left unmatched: 9. Germline assignment: CDR1 SGHDN and CDR2 FVKESK. The CDR3 totals 15 residues. In nucleotides, the CDR3 is TGTGCCAGCAGCCCGCAAGCGGGAGCTGGGAATGAGCAGTTCTTC. As protein: CASSPQAGAGNEQFF. Together with reference TRBV14 and TRBJ2-1, the CDR3 gives the full variable domain: EAGVTQFPSHSVIEKGQTVTLRCDPISGHDNLYWYRRVMGKEIKFLLHFVKESKQDESGMPNNRFLAERTGGTYSTLKVQPAELEDSGVYFCASSPQAGAGNEQFFGPGTRLTVL.

The rearrangement joins TRBV3-1 (or the pseudogene TRBV3-2) to TRBJ1-6; TRBD1 might be the D (5 bases). The CDR3 is 14 amino acids. Germline loops: CDR1 LGHDT, CDR2 YNNKEL (reference sequence). V lost 2 bases, J lost 10 bases, and 12 bases lay in between. The CDR3 here is CASSQSPGQSPLHF. The DNA of the CDR3 is TGTGCCAGCAGCCAATCGCCAGGGCAGTCACCCCTCCACTTT.

In this sample, this clone turned up once. The chain is built from TRBV5-6 and TRBJ1-1, with 10 bases matching TRBD1. Per germline, CDR1 SGHDT and CDR2 YYEEEE. This CDR3 has 17 residues. Trimming took 1 base from V and 5 from J; bases not matched to a gene: 11. The CDR3 sequence is CASSLFGTGVVLTEAFF. The CDR3 bases are TGTGCCAGCAGCTTGTTTGGGACAGGGGTGGTTTTGACTGAAGCTTTCTTT.

This clone was counted a single time. The chain carries TRBV11-2 and TRBJ1-1; 7 nucleotides line up with TRBD1. The CDR3 runs 14 residues. Per germline, CDR1 SGHAT and CDR2 FQNNGV. V lost 5 bases to trimming and J lost 6 bases; unmatched junction nucleotides: 9. The CDR3 spells CASSPDREIAEAFF. The CDR3 nucleotides read TGTGCCAGCAGCCCCGACAGGGAGATCGCTGAAGCTTTCTTT.